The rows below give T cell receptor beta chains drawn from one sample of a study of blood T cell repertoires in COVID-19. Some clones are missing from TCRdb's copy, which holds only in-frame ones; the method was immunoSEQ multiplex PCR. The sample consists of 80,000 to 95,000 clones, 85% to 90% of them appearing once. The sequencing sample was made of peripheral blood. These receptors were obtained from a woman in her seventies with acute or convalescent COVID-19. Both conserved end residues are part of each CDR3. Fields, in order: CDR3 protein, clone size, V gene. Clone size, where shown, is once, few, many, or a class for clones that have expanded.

CDR3aa: CASSIGDRAYSNQPQHF
abundance: few
v_gene: TRBV19

CDR3aa: CASSEQGPYGYTF
abundance: NA
v_gene: TRBV2

CDR3aa: CASSSWTGVETQYF
abundance: NA
v_gene: TRBV7-9

CDR3aa: CASSSKQETQYF
abundance: NA
v_gene: TRBV28

CDR3aa: CASRSPQGVTTDTQYF
abundance: few
v_gene: TRBV19

CDR3aa: CSVDSRSPAGNTEAFF
abundance: NA
v_gene: TRBV29-1

CDR3aa: CASRYGTSGDPQFF
abundance: once
v_gene: TRBV5-6

CDR3aa: CASSQPTLQTSGSTDTQYF
abundance: once
v_gene: TRBV4-2

CDR3aa: CASSLVAGGRGTDTQYF
abundance: NA
v_gene: TRBV7-6

CDR3aa: CASSPSRDGVNYGYTF
abundance: NA
v_gene: TRBV18

CDR3aa: CASSPGGGNYGYTF
abundance: NA
v_gene: TRBV18

CDR3aa: CASSWGTGVVYGYTF
abundance: once
v_gene: TRBV5-6

CDR3aa: CASSPRTGASYNEQFF
abundance: NA
v_gene: TRBV18

CDR3aa: CASSQLGGGSRNTIYF
abundance: NA
v_gene: TRBV4-3

CDR3aa: CAWSIVFDSEDTEAFF
abundance: NA
v_gene: TRBV30

CDR3aa: CASSIASGGSGELFF
abundance: NA
v_gene: TRBV19